The 16 T cell receptor beta chains in this list originate from one sample, sequenced in a study of naive and memory T cell subsets. The beta constant-region primer was an equimolar mix of two oligonucleotides covering TRBC1 and TRBC2. TCRdb called the UMI-ligation and nested PCR reads again in MiXCR, with one record for every CDR3 protein. The sample has 81,000 or so distinct CDR3 sequences; 5.5% to 8.5% are singletons. The sample was central memory CD4+ T cells from blood. These receptors were taken from a human donor in good health.

This clonotype was recorded many times. The CDR3 DNA reads TGTGCCAGCAGTTACTTCCGAGTCGGCAACGAGCAGTACTTC. This translates into CASSYFRVGNEQYF. This chain joins TRBV6-2 or TRBV6-3 and TRBJ2-7; D is undetermined. The CDR3 sequence is 14 residues long. V lost 1 base, J lost 5 bases, and 12 bases lay in between. The germline V gene has CDR1 MNHEY and CDR2 SVGEGT.

This sequence joins TRBV6-2 or TRBV6-3 and TRBJ2-7; the match to TRBD2 covers 9 bases. J was trimmed by 2 bases and V by 6 bases; bases with no gene match: 5. The CDR3 covers 14 residues. CDR1 MNHEY and CDR2 SVGEGT come from the germline V gene. The CDR3 reads CASSLAGNTYEQYF. For the CDR3, the DNA is TGTGCCAGCAGCCTAGCGGGGAACACCTACGAGCAGTACTTC.

This clonotype was recorded a few times. The rearrangement uses TRBV18 and TRBJ2-3; TRBD1 matches at 7 bases. CDR3 size: 16 residues. V was pared by 0 bases and J by 0 bases, with 3 bases of the junction left unmatched. In germline, CDR1 is KGHSH, CDR2 LQKENI. CDR3 protein: CASSPPGTASTDTQYF. In nucleotides, the CDR3 is TGTGCCAGCTCACCACCGGGGACAGCTAGCACAGATACGCAGTATTTT.

This clonotype has a count of ten or more. V gene TRBV4-2 combines with J gene TRBJ2-3, with TRBD2 matching over 8 bases. V lost 1 base, J lost 6 bases, and 9 bases stayed unmatched. The CDR3 has 16 residues. In germline, CDR1 is LGHNA, CDR2 YNFKEQ. CDR3 sequence reads: CASSQAQAGERDTQYF. The CDR3 coding sequence is TGTGCCAGCAGCCAAGCCCAAGCGGGAGAAAGGGATACGCAGTATTTT.

The CDR3 DNA follows: TGTGCCAGCAGTTACTCGATAACAGGGGAGAAAGAGACCCAGTACTTC. Residues: CASSYSITGEKETQYF. The chain uses TRBV6-2 or TRBV6-3 and TRBJ2-5; TRBD1 agrees at 7 bases. CDR3 size: 16 residues. The trim removed 0 bases at V and 3 bases at J, leaving 7 bases unmatched. Germline CDR1 MNHEY, CDR2 SVGEGT.

There are many counts of this clonotype. CDR3 loop: CASSLQIENTEAFF. As DNA, the CDR3 is TGTGCCAGCAGCTTACAAATCGAGAACACTGAAGCTTTCTTT. V gene TRBV11-1 combines with J gene TRBJ1-1, with D uncertain. Trimming cost V 2 bases and J 1 base, with 8 bases left between them. This CDR3 contains 14 residues. Germline V gene data show CDR1 as SGHAT and CDR2 as FQDESV (reference sequence).

The table lists this clonotype with many counts. The chain couples TRBV2 to TRBJ1-5, with D uncertain. The germline V gene encodes CDR1 SNHLY and CDR2 FYNNEI. CDR3 length equals 14 residues. Trimming shortened V by 5 bases and J by 1 base, and 9 bases separated the two germline ends. CDR3 DNA sequence: TGTGCCAGCAGTCTGGACTCAAGCAATCAGCCCCAGCATTTT. It translates to CASSLDSSNQPQHF.

This clonotype was picked up a small number of times. The V gene is TRBV3-1, the J gene TRBJ2-1; 9 bases are shared with TRBD2. This CDR3 comprises 15 residues. Looked up from germline, CDR1 is LGHDT and CDR2 is YNNKEL (reference sequence). The J segment lost 2 bases and the V segment lost 1 base, leaving 0 bases of the junction unmatched. The DNA of the CDR3 is TGTGCCAGCAGCCAAGGGACTAGCGCCTACAATGAGCAGTTCTTC. Translation gives CASSQGTSAYNEQFF.

The gene calls are TRBV10-3 and TRBJ2-2; tentative D call: TRBD1 (5 bases). V lost 5 bases and J lost 10, with 11 bases in between. The CDR3 sequence is 12 residues long. Germline CDR1 is ENHRY and CDR2 is SYGVKD. The CDR3, as DNA: TGTGCCATCAGTTCTAGGGGTGAGGAGCTGTTTTTT. Translating gives CAISSRGEELFF.

This clonotype has ten or more counts. This rearrangement joins TRBV10-3 to TRBJ2-1; D ambiguous. The CDR3 spans 11 residues. V was cut by 2 bases and J by 10 bases, with 6 bases left in between. The germline gives CDR1 ENHRY, CDR2 SYGVKD. For the CDR3, the DNA is TGTGCCATCAGTGAGGGGTACGAGCAGTTCTTC. It encodes CAISEGYEQFF.

The sample holds many counts of this clonotype. The chain couples TRBV7-2 to TRBJ1-6, with unresolved D. There are 14 residues in the CDR3. V was shortened by 3 bases and J by 10 bases, with 13 bases between the two germline ends. Germline loops: CDR1 SGHTA, CDR2 FQGNSA. The CDR3 DNA sequence: TGTGCCAGCAGCTTTCCCAGACAAGAATCACCCCTCCACTTT. The encoded protein is CASSFPRQESPLHF.

This clonotype was detected many times. The chain links TRBV10-2 to TRBJ1-1; D remains unclear. Trimming shortened V by 5 bases and J by 11 bases, and 12 bases separated the two germline ends. This CDR3 has 11 amino acids. The germline V gene encodes CDR1 WSHSY and CDR2 SAAADI. This chain's CDR3 is CASSSRSKAFF. The DNA of the CDR3 is TGCGCCAGCAGTTCGCGTTCGAAGGCTTTCTTT.

This clonotype was counted a few times. The V and J genes are TRBV11-2 and TRBJ2-1, with D possibly TRBD2 on 6 matching bases. Trimming removed 5 bases at V and 7 bases at J, with 24 bases between. The V gene's germline CDR1 is SGHAT and CDR2 FQNNGV. CDR3 length: 17 residues. This CDR3 reads CASSLYTLALRGNEQFF. CDR3 bases: TGTGCCAGCAGCCTATATACCCTAGCACTCCGGGGGAATGAGCAGTTCTTC.

This clonotype was recorded a few times. The chain recombines TRBV28 with TRBJ1-5; D not resolved. The germline V and J ends were trimmed by 5 bases and 5 bases, with 13 bases remaining between them. This CDR3 has 14 residues. Germline lookup yields CDR1 MDHEN and CDR2 SYDVKM. The CDR3 coding sequence is TGTGCCAGCAGTCCACAATTGGCCCATCAGCCCCAGCATTTT. Its protein product is CASSPQLAHQPQHF.

This clonotype rates as medium-sized. The chain joins TRBV20-1 to TRBJ1-1; D ambiguous. Looked up from germline, CDR1 is DFQATT and CDR2 is SNEGSKA (reference sequence). CDR3 size: 13 residues. The V and J ends lost 4 bases and 2 bases respectively, with 11 bases between them. The CDR3 nucleotides read TGCAGTGCTACCCCACAGAAAAACACTGAAGCTTTCTTT. It codes for CSATPQKNTEAFF.

This clonotype was counted a single time. A clone one base away is much larger, so this may be a read error. The V gene is TRBV28, the J gene TRBJ2-7, with TRBD1 matching 9 bases. Germline loops: CDR1 MDHEN, CDR2 SYDVKM. The CDR3 runs 15 residues. The CDR3 region has the DNA TGTGCCAGCAGTTTGTCGGGACAGGGCATACACGAGCGGTACTTC. This encodes CASSLSGQGIHERYF.